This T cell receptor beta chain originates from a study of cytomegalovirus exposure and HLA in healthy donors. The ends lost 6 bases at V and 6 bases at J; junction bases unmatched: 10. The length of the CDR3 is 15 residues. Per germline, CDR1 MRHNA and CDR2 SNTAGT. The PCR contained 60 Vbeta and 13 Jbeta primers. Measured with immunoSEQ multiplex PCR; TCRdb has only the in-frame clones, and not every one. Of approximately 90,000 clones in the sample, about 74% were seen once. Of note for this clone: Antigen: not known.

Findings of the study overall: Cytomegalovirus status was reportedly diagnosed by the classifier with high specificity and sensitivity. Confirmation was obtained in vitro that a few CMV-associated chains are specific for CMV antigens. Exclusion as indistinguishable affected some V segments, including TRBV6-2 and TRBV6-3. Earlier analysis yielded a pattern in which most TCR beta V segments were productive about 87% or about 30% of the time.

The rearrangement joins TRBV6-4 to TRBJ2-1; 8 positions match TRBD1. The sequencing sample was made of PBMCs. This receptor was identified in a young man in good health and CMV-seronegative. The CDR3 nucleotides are TGTGCCAGCAGCCTTGAGACAGGGGCTGTCAATGAGCAGTTCTTC. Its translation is CASSLETGAVNEQFF.